This T cell receptor (beta chain) originates from a study of blood T cell repertoires in COVID-19. Profiled with immunoSEQ multiplex PCR; TCRdb holds only in-frame clones, not every one. The sample records around 130,000 clones, around three quarters being singletons. The CDR3 has 14 amino acids. The V end lost 2 bases, the J end lost 0 bases, and 8 bases lay between the germline ends. Germline V gene data show CDR1 as WSHSY and CDR2 as SAAADI. V and J are TRBV10-2 and TRBJ2-7; D not certain. The sample taken for sequencing was peripheral blood. The receptor's source is a human donor in a cohort sampled during active COVID-19. The DNA of the CDR3 is TGCGCCAGCAGTGAGGGCAGAAGCTCCTACGAGCAGTACTTC. It specifies CASSEGRSSYEQYF.